This T cell receptor (beta chain) was identified during a study of cytomegalovirus exposure and HLA in healthy donors. Overall study context: Later analysis reported that the approximately 120 validation repertoires shared the platform of the approximately 620 first-cohort repertoires. Study findings and constraints: Reports showed the classifier diagnosing cytomegalovirus status with high specificity and sensitivity. Among TCR beta chains, those listed as cytomegalovirus-associated numbered around 180.

With respect to this clone: Antigen unknown.

V was pared by 1 base and J by 11 bases, with 11 bases between. Germline CDR1 reads LGHNA; CDR2 reads YNFKEQ. This CDR3 comprises 13 residues. Sequenced by immunoSEQ multiplex PCR; TCRdb stores in-frame clones only, minus some. The sample consists of fewer than 200,000 clones, about 89% of them appearing once. The sequence derives from a man aged 30 to 39 in good health and CMV-seropositive. The V and J genes are TRBV4-2 and TRBJ2-2; D uncertain. Sequencing input: PBMCs. CDR3 coding DNA: TGTGCCAGCAGCCAAGGTTGGATGACTGAGCTGTTTTTT. Its translation: CASSQGWMTELFF.